The clone carrying this T cell receptor beta chain was picked up many times. Its target is unknown. Looked up from germline, CDR1 is SEHNR and CDR2 is FQNEAQ (reference sequence). The CDR3 is 13 residues long. V was trimmed by 5 bases and J by 5 bases, leaving 12 bases between them. The time point is: newly diagnosed GD, antithyroid drugs for less than 3 months. TCR sequences were obtained from RNA taken from PBMCs. The data belong to a study of regulatory T cells in long-lasting Graves disease. Study findings and constraints: Favoring TRBV28, TRBJ1-2 and TRBJ2-5 was a feature seen in persistent disease.

To make TCR beta libraries, researchers used iRepertoire HTBI primers and Arm-PCR of CDR3 regions. TCRdb fed the multiplex PCR reads into MiXCR, producing one record per CDR3 protein. The sample lists 500,000 to 700,000 distinct CDR3 sequences; around 17% were seen once. The same specimen was also included in a second study, on T cells in Graves' hyperthyroidism and ophthalmopathy. As reported in that work: The TCR CDR3 was amplified in a first-round RT-PCR using the HTBI primer set. Most clonotypes that expanded in the thyroid above 0.001 also showed up in blood.

The chain has TRBV7-9 and TRBJ2-5; D is unresolved. The TCR sequence derives from a woman between 25 and 40 years old with Graves disease. The specimen comprised peripheral blood mononuclear cells (PBMCs), sampled at new diagnosis, from a patient treated with antithyroid drugs. The CDR3 region is CASSPTLKETQYF. The CDR3 nucleotides are TGTGCCAGCAGCCCGACGTTAAAGGAGACCCAGTACTTC.